Listed below are T cell receptor beta chains from one sample, sequenced in a study of T cell responses to AZD1222 COVID-19 vaccine. TCRdb's copy holds only in-frame clones and misses some; the assay was immunoSEQ multiplex PCR. The sample consists of some 150,000 clones, 75% to 95% of them appearing once. The specimen comprised peripheral blood, sampled on day 0 of MenACWY control vaccination. Receptors originate from an adult in good health. CDR3s include the opening cysteine and the closing phenylalanine or tryptophan. D genes are given only for firm matches.

D gene: .; V gene: TRBV6-5; J gene: TRBJ1-2; CDR3 protein: CASSYGGSNYGYTF; CDR3 DNA: TGTGCCAGCAGTTACGGGGGATCGAACTATGGCTACACCTTC
D gene: .; V gene: TRBV3-1/TRBV3-2; J gene: TRBJ2-2; CDR3 protein: CASSQDLTGGGFAGELFF; CDR3 DNA: TGTGCCAGCAGCCAAGACCTTACCGGGGGCGGGTTCGCCGGGGAGCTGTTTTTT
D gene: TRBD1; V gene: TRBV4-1; J gene: TRBJ1-2; CDR3 protein: CASSIPGQGGGYTF; CDR3 DNA: TGCGCCAGCAGTATTCCGGGACAGGGAGGTGGCTACACCTTC
D gene: .; V gene: TRBV6-6; J gene: TRBJ1-5; CDR3 protein: CASSSPPDQPQHF; CDR3 DNA: TGTGCCAGCAGTTCCCCTCCGGATCAGCCCCAGCATTTT
D gene: .; V gene: TRBV28; J gene: TRBJ1-6; CDR3 protein: CASRIAGGNSPLHF; CDR3 DNA: TGTGCCAGCAGAATAGCCGGCGGGAATTCACCCCTCCACTTT
D gene: .; V gene: TRBV9; J gene: TRBJ1-6; CDR3 protein: CASSVGPSSYNSPLHF; CDR3 DNA: TGTGCCAGCAGCGTAGGACCGAGCTCCTATAATTCACCCCTCCACTTT
D gene: .; V gene: TRBV20-1; J gene: TRBJ2-1; CDR3 protein: CSAYTGNEQFF; CDR3 DNA: TGCAGTGCTTATACAGGGAACGAGCAGTTCTTC
D gene: .; V gene: TRBV3-1/TRBV3-2; J gene: TRBJ1-5; CDR3 protein: CASSQDEGGAQHF; CDR3 DNA: TGTGCCAGCAGCCAAGACGAAGGCGGGGCCCAGCATTTT
D gene: TRBD1; V gene: TRBV28; J gene: TRBJ2-3; CDR3 protein: CASGRTGGTQYF; CDR3 DNA: TGTGCCAGCGGCAGGACAGGAGGTACGCAGTATTTT
D gene: TRBD1; V gene: TRBV12-5; J gene: TRBJ2-5; CDR3 protein: CASGLGPGQKETQYF; CDR3 DNA: TGTGCTAGTGGTTTGGGGCCGGGACAGAAAGAGACCCAGTACTTC
D gene: .; V gene: TRBV5-5; J gene: TRBJ2-2; CDR3 protein: CASFVGPKVTGELFF; CDR3 DNA: TGTGCCAGCTTCGTCGGGCCAAAAGTCACCGGGGAGCTGTTTTTT
D gene: .; V gene: TRBV6-5; J gene: TRBJ2-7; CDR3 protein: CASRGLLGYEQYF; CDR3 DNA: TGTGCCAGCAGGGGCCTACTGGGATACGAGCAGTACTTC
D gene: TRBD1; V gene: TRBV9; J gene: TRBJ1-1; CDR3 protein: CASSVGDRVTEAFF; CDR3 DNA: TGTGCCAGCAGCGTAGGGGACAGGGTGACTGAAGCTTTCTTT
D gene: TRBD1; V gene: TRBV28; J gene: TRBJ1-2; CDR3 protein: CASSSPGQGSGGYTF; CDR3 DNA: TGTGCCAGCAGTTCCCCGGGACAGGGAAGCGGCGGCTACACCTTC
D gene: .; V gene: TRBV11-3; J gene: TRBJ2-3; CDR3 protein: CASSLTGTFTDTQYF; CDR3 DNA: TGTGCCAGCAGCCTAACCGGGACATTCACAGATACGCAGTATTTT
D gene: .; V gene: TRBV7-9; J gene: TRBJ1-1; CDR3 protein: CASSFDRSRGDTEAFF; CDR3 DNA: TGTGCCAGCAGCTTCGACAGGTCGCGTGGGGACACTGAAGCTTTCTTT
D gene: .; V gene: TRBV30; J gene: TRBJ2-2; CDR3 protein: CAWKFETLKWTGELFF; CDR3 DNA: TGTGCCTGGAAATTTGAGACATTAAAGTGGACCGGGGAGCTGTTTTTT